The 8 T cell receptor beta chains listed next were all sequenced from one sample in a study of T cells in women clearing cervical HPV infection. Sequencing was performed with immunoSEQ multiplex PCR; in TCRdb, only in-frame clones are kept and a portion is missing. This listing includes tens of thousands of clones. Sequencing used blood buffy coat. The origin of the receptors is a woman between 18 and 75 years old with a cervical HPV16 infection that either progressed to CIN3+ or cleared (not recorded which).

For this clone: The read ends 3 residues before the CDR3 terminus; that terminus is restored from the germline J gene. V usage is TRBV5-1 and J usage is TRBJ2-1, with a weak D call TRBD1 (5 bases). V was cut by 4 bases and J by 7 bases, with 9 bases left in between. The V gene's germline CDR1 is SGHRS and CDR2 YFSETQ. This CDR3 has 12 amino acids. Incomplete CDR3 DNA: TGCGCCAGCAGCGCGCAGGGAAATGAG. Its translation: CASSAQGNE. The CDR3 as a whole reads CASSAQGNEQFF.

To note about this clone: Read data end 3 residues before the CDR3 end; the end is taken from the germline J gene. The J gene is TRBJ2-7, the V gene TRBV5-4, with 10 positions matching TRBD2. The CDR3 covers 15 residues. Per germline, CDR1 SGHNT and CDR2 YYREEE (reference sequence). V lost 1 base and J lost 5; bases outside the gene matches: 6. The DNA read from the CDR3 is TGTGCCAGCAGCTTGAATCTAGCGGGAGTAAACGAG. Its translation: CASSLNLAGVNE. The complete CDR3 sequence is CASSLNLAGVNEQYF.

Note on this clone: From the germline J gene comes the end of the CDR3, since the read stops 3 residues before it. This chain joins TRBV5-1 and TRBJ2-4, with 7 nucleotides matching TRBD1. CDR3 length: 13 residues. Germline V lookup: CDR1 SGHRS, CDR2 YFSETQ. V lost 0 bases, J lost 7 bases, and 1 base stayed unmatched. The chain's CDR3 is CASSLGDSNIQYF. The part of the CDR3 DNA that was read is TGCGCCAGCAGCTTGGGGGACAGCAACATT.

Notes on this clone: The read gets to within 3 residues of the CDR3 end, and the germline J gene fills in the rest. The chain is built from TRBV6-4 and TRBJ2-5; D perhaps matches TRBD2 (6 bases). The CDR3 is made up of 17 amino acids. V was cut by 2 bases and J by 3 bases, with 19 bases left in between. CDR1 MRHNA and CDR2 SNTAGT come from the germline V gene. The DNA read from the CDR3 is TGTGCCAGCAGTGACATGGAGGGGATGGAAGAGGAAGAGACC. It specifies CASSDMEGMEEEET. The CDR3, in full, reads CASSDMEGMEEEETQYF.

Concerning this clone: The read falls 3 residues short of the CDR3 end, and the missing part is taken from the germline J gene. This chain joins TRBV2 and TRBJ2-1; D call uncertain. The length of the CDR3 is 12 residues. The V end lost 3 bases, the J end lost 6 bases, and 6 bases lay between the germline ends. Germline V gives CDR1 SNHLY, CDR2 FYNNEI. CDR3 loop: CASSESVNEQFF. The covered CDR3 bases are TGTGCCAGCAGTGAGTCAGTCAATGAG.

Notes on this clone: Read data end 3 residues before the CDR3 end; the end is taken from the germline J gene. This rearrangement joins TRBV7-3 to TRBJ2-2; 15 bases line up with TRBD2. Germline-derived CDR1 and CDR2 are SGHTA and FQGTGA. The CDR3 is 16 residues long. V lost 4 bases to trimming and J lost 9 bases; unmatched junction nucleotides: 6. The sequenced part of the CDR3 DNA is TGTGCCAGCAGCTCCCGGACTAGCGGGAGGGACAGGGAG. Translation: CASSSRTSGRDRE. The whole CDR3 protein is CASSSRTSGRDRELFF.

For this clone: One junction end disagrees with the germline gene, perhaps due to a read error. The DNA read from the CDR3 is TGTGCCAGCACGTCTAGCGGGAGGGCCGCAGAGACG. Protein sequence: CASTSSGRAAET. The whole CDR3 is CASTSSGRAAETQYF. The rearrangement joins TRBV6-2 or TRBV6-3 to TRBJ2-3; 12 bases map to TRBD2. The CDR3 extends 3 residues past the end of the read, so its final part is completed from the germline J gene. Per germline, CDR1 MNHEY and CDR2 SVGEGT. The length of the CDR3 is 15 residues.

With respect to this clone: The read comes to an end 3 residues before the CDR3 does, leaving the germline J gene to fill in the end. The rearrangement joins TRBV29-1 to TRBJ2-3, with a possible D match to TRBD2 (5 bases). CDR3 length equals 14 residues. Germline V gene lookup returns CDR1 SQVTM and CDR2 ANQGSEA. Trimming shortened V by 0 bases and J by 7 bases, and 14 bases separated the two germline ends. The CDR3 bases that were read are TGCAGCGTTGAAGATGGAGCCGGGGTTAATACG. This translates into CSVEDGAGVNT. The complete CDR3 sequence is CSVEDGAGVNTQYF.